The clone carrying this T cell receptor beta chain has only a few counts. The antigen remains undetermined. Both 60 Vbeta primers and 13 Jbeta primers went into the PCR. TCRdb keeps only in-frame clones here, not all; method: immunoSEQ multiplex PCR. Seen here are roughly 100,000 clones, 50% to 70% observed once, and the top ten hold under 5.5%. This specimen comes from a study of cytomegalovirus exposure and HLA in healthy donors. Sampled while nominally healthy, donors likely had unrecorded immune exposures. Study-level results: In vitro confirmation showed three CMV-associated chains to be CMV antigen specific. Among the most significant clusters, several appeared linked to common viral pathogens in a later analysis. Later analysis associated a missense DCLRE1C variant with TCR beta V- and J-gene trimming.

The sequence derives from a human donor in good health. The specimen sequenced was PBMCs.

CDR3 protein: CASSSRFAGPIKSTEAFF. CDR3 in DNA: TGTGCCAGCAGCTCTCGATTTGCAGGGCCCATCAAGAGCACTGAAGCTTTCTTT. This chain joins TRBV5-5 and TRBJ1-1; D may be TRBD1 (5 bases). CDR3 length equals 18 residues. Germline CDR1 is SGHKS and CDR2 is YYEKEE (reference sequence). V was clipped by 3 bases and J by 4 bases, with 25 bases between them.